The rows below give T cell receptor beta chains drawn from one sample of a study of T cell repertoires in cytomegalovirus infection. TCRdb redid the calling of the reads with MiXCR, one entry per CDR3 protein. The data show some 800,000 distinct CDR3 sequences, 30% to 35% seen once. For these TCRs, the target antigens are not known. This specimen consisted of cultured CD8+ T cells from PBMCs, obtained from culture after CMV antigen stimulation. The origin of the receptors is a human donor in good health (CMV status not recorded). Some clones in this sample may be carry-over from other donors' samples. Both conserved end residues are part of each CDR3.

>12|TRBJ2-3|TRBV11-2
CASSFMDYTQYF
>13|TRBJ1-1|TRBV4-3
CASRRTTNTEAFF
>16|TRBJ2-2|TRBV6-1
CASSTPIRDYTGELFF
>14|TRBJ1-1|TRBV11-2
CASSPWTGGTEAFF
>12|TRBJ2-5|TRBV6-5
CASKGPQETQYF
>16|TRBJ2-5|TRBV11-1
CASSLVIGGNQETQYF
>15|TRBJ1-2|TRBV18
CASSDNRLTNYGYTF
>16|TRBJ1-5|TRBV6-2/TRBV6-3
CASSGVVIAGNQPQHF
>17|TRBJ2-2|TRBV7-9
CASSLTRQAEGTGELFF
>14|TRBJ1-2|TRBV10-3
CAISLEGPNYGYTF
>16|TRBJ2-7|TRBV7-9
CASSERGSRSSYEQYF
>15|TRBJ2-3|TRBV2
CASSEARPTTDTQYF
>13|TRBJ1-1|TRBV14
CASSQVGTAEAFF
>15|TRBJ2-5|TRBV28
CASTPEEFSSETQYF
>14|TRBJ2-1|TRBV6-1
CASSERTGYNEQFF
>14|TRBJ2-1|TRBV12-3/TRBV12-4
CASSFWGFYNEQFF
>15|TRBJ2-3|TRBV7-2
CASSLDGGAVDTQYF
>15|TRBJ1-1|TRBV12-3/TRBV12-4
CASTTGTGRQFKAFF
>13|TRBJ2-2|TRBV7-9
CASSPRAIGELFF
>15|TRBJ2-1|TRBV10-3
CAISETSGGTYEQFF
>15|TRBJ2-1|TRBV19
CASSVGTPAYNEQFF
>15|TRBJ2-5|TRBV7-2
CASSSTGTRGETQYF
>15|TRBJ1-5|TRBV2
CASSEWVGENQPQHF
>16|TRBJ2-3|TRBV11-2
CASSLEPGLSPDTQYF
>17|TRBJ1-1|TRBV6-2/TRBV6-3
CASSYTDPGQGYTEAFF
>13|TRBJ2-7|TRBV19
CASSINQTYEQYF
>15|TRBJ2-1|TRBV2
CASSEFGQGYNEQFF
>15|TRBJ2-3|TRBV15
CATSTHSGLTDTQYF
>16|TRBJ1-2|TRBV2
CATPGRKDRGLYGYTF
>16|TRBJ1-2|TRBV19
CASSSGQDFLSRGYTF
>16|TRBJ2-7|TRBV7-9
CASSSVRDMANYEQYF
>15|TRBJ1-4|TRBV4-1
CASSQEPPGNEKLFF
>16|TRBJ2-1|TRBV7-8
CASSLVPTSAYNEQFF
>10|TRBJ1-6|TRBV7-9
CASSLFDLHF
>15|TRBJ1-2|TRBV12-5
CASGPGAGTKDGYTF
>14|TRBJ2-1|TRBV6-2/TRBV6-3
CATSPGPDYNEQFF
>12|TRBJ2-1|TRBV4-2
CASSHLANEQFF
>15|TRBJ1-4|TRBV12-3/TRBV12-4
CASSLPPGEDEKLFF
>14|TRBJ2-2|TRBV4-3
CASSQPTGTGELFF
>16|TRBJ2-3|TRBV7-9
CASSHLTSGGGDTQYF
>17|TRBJ2-4|TRBV12-3/TRBV12-4
CAGSSKSAYIAKNIQYF
>16|TRBJ2-1|TRBV20-1
CSARGGQGPRYNEQFF
>15|TRBJ2-1|TRBV20-1
CGWSGAPESYNEQFF
>14|TRBJ2-7|TRBV10-2
CASSDLPGGSEQYF
>14|TRBJ2-2|TRBV12-3/TRBV12-4
CASRLVSNTGELFF
>19|TRBJ1-1|TRBV19
CASIPRPEDRGRGDTEAFF
>15|TRBJ1-2|TRBV9
CASSVRGAGDYGYTF
>13|TRBJ2-2|TRBV5-1
CASSLTTTGELFF
>18|TRBJ2-6|TRBV5-6
CASSLSGQALVGDNVLTF